The rows below give T cell receptor beta chains drawn from one sample of a study of shared clonotypes between healthy human individuals. The assay was immunoSEQ multiplex PCR, and TCRdb's table has in-frame clones only and misses some. The table lists 2 million to 2.5 million clones, about 92% of them singletons. The sample was naive CD4+ T cells from PBMCs. The source is a man aged 18-30 years in good health. Some clones in this sample may be carry-over from other donors' samples. Both conserved end residues are part of each CDR3. Each record gives: J gene, CDR3 length, V gene, CDR3 protein.

TRBJ1-2,16,TRBV7-8,CASSSIKEVEHNGYTF
TRBJ2-7,12,TRBV5-1,CASSLSGYEQYF
TRBJ1-2,13,TRBV18,CASSRGNEYGYTF
TRBJ2-1,15,TRBV11-2,CASSSGVAGANEQFF
TRBJ2-1,18,TRBV10-1,CAGQTGRLAELYYNEQFF
TRBJ1-2,11,TRBV20-1,CSARAGYGYTF
.,14,TRBV6-5,CASSLDRSSYEQYF
TRBJ1-1,15,TRBV6-6,CASSWGSGMNTEAFF
TRBJ1-1,15,TRBV15,CATSRDLGGGTEAFF
TRBJ2-7,13,TRBV19,CASNEGGLREQYF
TRBJ1-1,14,TRBV5-1,CASSLQGALPEAFF
TRBJ2-3,16,TRBV7-2,CASSLGSPFHEDTQYF
TRBJ2-2,15,TRBV6-1,CASSVDSANTGELFF
TRBJ1-1,13,TRBV6-1,CASTAVLNTEAFF
TRBJ2-7,17,TRBV7-8,CASSLAMTGTGDYEQYF
TRBJ2-1,17,TRBV4-3,CASSLARPSGRANEQFF
TRBJ2-1,15,TRBV28,CASSLRGQGPGEQFF
TRBJ2-7,13,TRBV9,CASSVGVSYEQYF
TRBJ2-1,15,TRBV5-4,CASSWATSGRGEQFF
TRBJ1-1,13,TRBV7-3,CASSPRGGTEAFF
TRBJ1-4,15,TRBV9,CASSATGGANEKLFF
TRBJ2-6,15,TRBV2,CASSDIRSGANVLTF
TRBJ1-3,13,TRBV2,CASSEEALNTIYF
TRBJ1-1,13,TRBV7-3,CASSLSGNTEAFF
TRBJ1-2,12,TRBV7-9,CASSLQTGGYTF
TRBJ2-7,14,TRBV9,CASSATGGVYEQYF
TRBJ2-2,15,TRBV5-1,CASSLAVGNTGELFF
TRBJ2-3,16,TRBV11-2,CASSLLGGGPTDTQYF
TRBJ1-5,14,TRBV28,CASSLLGPGRPQHF
TRBJ2-3,12,TRBV7-2,CASSPMGGTQYF
TRBJ1-1,14,TRBV28,CASSLNTRNTEAFF
TRBJ1-5,16,TRBV27,CASSATGRKGPQPQHF
TRBJ1-2,14,TRBV15,CATSSGSWVYGYTF
TRBJ2-5,14,TRBV6-6,CASSYPAAGETQYF
TRBJ2-5,16,TRBV5-1,CASSLTGPRAQETQYF
TRBJ1-1,15,TRBV5-1,CASSSKTGGNTEAFF
TRBJ1-5,15,TRBV6-1,CASSEVGVSNQPQHF
TRBJ1-3,13,TRBV28,CASLAGSGNTIYF
TRBJ2-3,15,TRBV5-1,CASSFYRGRGDTQYF
TRBJ2-7,14,TRBV6-5,CASSPYVGSYEQYF
TRBJ2-3,11,TRBV19,CASSSMDTQYF
TRBJ2-7,12,TRBV29-1,CSVMTGSYEQYF
TRBJ1-4,13,TRBV2,CASSGTGGEKLFF